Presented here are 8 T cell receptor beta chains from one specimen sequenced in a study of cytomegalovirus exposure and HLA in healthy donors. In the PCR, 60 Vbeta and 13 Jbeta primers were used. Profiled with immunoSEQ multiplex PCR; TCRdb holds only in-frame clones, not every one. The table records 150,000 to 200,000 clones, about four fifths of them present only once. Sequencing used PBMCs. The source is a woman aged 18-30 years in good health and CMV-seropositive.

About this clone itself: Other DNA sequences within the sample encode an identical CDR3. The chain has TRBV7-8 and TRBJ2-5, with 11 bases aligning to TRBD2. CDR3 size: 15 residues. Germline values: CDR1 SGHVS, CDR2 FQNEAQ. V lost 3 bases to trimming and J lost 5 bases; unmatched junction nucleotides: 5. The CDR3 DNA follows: TGTGCCAGCAGCTTCCTAGCGGGGGGCCCGGAGACCCAGTACTTC. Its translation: CASSFLAGGPETQYF.

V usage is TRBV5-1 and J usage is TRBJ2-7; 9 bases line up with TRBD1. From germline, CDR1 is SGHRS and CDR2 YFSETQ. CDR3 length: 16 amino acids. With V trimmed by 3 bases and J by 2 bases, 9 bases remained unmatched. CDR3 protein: CASSWGTGSNPYEQYF. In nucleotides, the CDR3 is TGCGCCAGCAGCTGGGGGACAGGGTCTAATCCCTACGAGCAGTACTTC.

Here the CDR3 DNA reads TGTGCCAGCAGTGGTCGACAGGGGAGCTCTGGAAACACCATATATTTT. Protein: CASSGRQGSSGNTIYF. The chain recombines TRBV2 with TRBJ1-3, with 8 bases fitting TRBD1. J was trimmed by 0 bases and V by 4 bases; bases with no gene match: 5. This CDR3 region has 16 residues. Germline V gene sequence: CDR1 SNHLY, CDR2 FYNNEI. The full variable domain, its missing parts supplied by reference TRBV2 and TRBJ1-3, is EPEVTQTPSHQVTQMGQEVILRCVPISNHLYFYWYRQILGQKVEFLVSFYNNEISEKSEIFDDQFSVERPDGSNFTLKIRSTKLEDSAMYFCASSGRQGSSGNTIYFGEGSWLTVV.

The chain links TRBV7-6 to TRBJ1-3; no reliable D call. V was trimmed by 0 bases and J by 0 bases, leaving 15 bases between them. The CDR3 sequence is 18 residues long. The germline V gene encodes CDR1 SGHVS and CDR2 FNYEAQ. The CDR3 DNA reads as TGTGCCAGCAGCTTAGCCGTTTTTACGCGGATCTCTGGAAACACCATATATTTT. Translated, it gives CASSLAVFTRISGNTIYF.

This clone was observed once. DNA for the CDR3: TGCGCCACTGGGCCGGGACAGGGTCCCTACGAGCAGTACTTC. Translated: CATGPGQGPYEQYF. V and J are TRBV5-1 and TRBJ2-7; 9 bases fit TRBD1. The germline V gene encodes CDR1 SGHRS and CDR2 YFSETQ. The CDR3 covers 14 residues. The ends lost 9 bases at V and 2 bases at J; junction bases unmatched: 9. Using reference TRBV5-1 and TRBJ2-7 for the parts outside the CDR3, the full variable domain is KAGVTQTPRYLIKTRGQQVTLSCSPISGHRSVSWYQQTPGQGLQFLFEYFSETQRNKGNFPGRFSGRQFSNSRSEMNVSTLELGDSALYLCATGPGQGPYEQYFGPGTRLTVT.

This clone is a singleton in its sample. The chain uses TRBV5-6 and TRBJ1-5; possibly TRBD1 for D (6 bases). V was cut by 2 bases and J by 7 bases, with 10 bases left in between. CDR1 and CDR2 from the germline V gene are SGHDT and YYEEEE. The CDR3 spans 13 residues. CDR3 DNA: TGTGCCAGCAGCTTCAGGGGCGGCCAGCCCCAGCATTTT. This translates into CASSFRGGQPQHF.

The CDR3, as DNA: TGTGCCAGCAGTGACAGGTACACTGAAGCTTTCTTT. Translated: CASSDRYTEAFF. The chain combines TRBV2 with TRBJ1-1; D not certain. V was trimmed by 3 bases and J by 3 bases, leaving 5 bases between them. The CDR3 extends over 12 amino acids. Germline CDR1 is SNHLY and CDR2 is FYNNEI.

The CDR3 DNA reads as TGTGCCAGCAGCCCACTACTACTAGCGGGGGGGCGATACGAGCAGTACTTC. Protein sequence: CASSPLLLAGGRYEQYF. The chain uses TRBV5-6 and TRBJ2-7, with TRBD2 matching 13 bases. This CDR3 comprises 17 residues. Germline V CDR1 and CDR2: SGHDT, YYEEEE. V lost 4 bases to trimming and J lost 4 bases; unmatched junction nucleotides: 11.